This TCR beta chain was sequenced in a study of blood T cell repertoires in COVID-19. Concerning this clone: The junction and the germline gene differ at one end; a read error may be behind it.

The CDR3 is 16 amino acids. Germline values: CDR1 MNHNS, CDR2 SASEGT. The repertoire was sequenced with immunoSEQ multiplex PCR; TCRdb's copy has only in-frame clones and lacks some. The profile shows about 75,000 clones, approximately 86% of them singletons. The chain has TRBV6-1 and TRBJ1-4; 8 positions match TRBD1. The clonotype originates from a man at least 80 years old with COVID-19, enrolled during active disease. The sample was peripheral blood. The chain's CDR3 is CASTEPRTGIMRKLFF. CDR3 nucleotide sequence: TGTGCCAGCACTGAACCCCGGACAGGGATAATGAGGAAACTGTTTTTT.